A selection of T cell receptor beta chains follows, all from one sample in a study of blood T cell repertoires in COVID-19. Sequenced by immunoSEQ multiplex PCR; TCRdb stores in-frame clones only, minus some. This repertoire shows approximately 300,000 clones, around 90% found once; its top ten account for 2% to 3%. The material sequenced was peripheral blood. The source of these receptors is a man aged 18 to 29 with active or convalescent COVID-19. Both conserved end residues are trimmed from each CDR3. Fields, in order: V gene, J gene, CDR3 protein.

TRBV12-5	TRBJ2-1	ASGYSVYRGGYSGRPPSYNEQF
TRBV2	TRBJ1-6	ASRPDSHNSPLH
TRBV29-1	TRBJ2-3	SVEDRIASTDTQY
TRBV7-9	TRBJ1-1	ASSSGAGRNTEAF
TRBV19	TRBJ1-2	ASSILGPRNYGYT
TRBV18	TRBJ2-1	ASSPGLADEQF
TRBV4-3	TRBJ2-3	ASSQANGGGSDTQY
TRBV10-1	TRBJ2-2	ASAGRNTGELF
TRBV7-9	TRBJ1-4	ASSGGRSNEKLF
TRBV15	TRBJ2-7	ATSIHPGQSFEQY
TRBV18	TRBJ1-5	ASSPGTGTNQPQH
TRBV7-6	TRBJ1-5	ASSAGRNQPQH
TRBV29-1	TRBJ2-2	SVVGPLKTSGRAPTGELF
TRBV5-1	TRBJ1-3	ASSPRGTGNTIY
TRBV11-2	TRBJ1-5	ASSLNRGRNQPQH
TRBV25-1	TRBJ2-3	ASGLAGENTQY